These 28 T cell receptor beta chains came from one sample sequenced in a study of identical twins. TCRdb itself ran the 5' RACE reads through MiXCR, one entry per CDR3 protein. This sample carries about 1.7 million distinct CDR3 sequences, about 31% of them seen once, and the ten largest clones take 0.25% to 0.3%. The sequencing input was cord blood. These receptors originate from a newborn girl in good health.

Details on this clonotype: A much larger clone is a single base away; this may be a read error. This chain joins TRBV27 and TRBJ2-1; D is unclear. The germline V gene has CDR1 MNHEY and CDR2 SMNVEV (reference sequence). CDR3 length equals 14 residues. The V gene lost 1 base and the J gene lost 10 bases, with 14 bases spanning the gap. The CDR3 sequence: CASSLLIAGREQFF. The CDR3 DNA is TGTGCCAGCAGTTTATTAATTGCTGGTAGGGAGCAGTTCTTC.

The CDR3 DNA is TGCAGTGCTACTACGCTCCGGGGGAAAGATACGCAGTATTTT. Translated, it gives CSATTLRGKDTQYF. The chain has TRBV20-1 and TRBJ2-3; the D gene is possibly TRBD2 (6 bases). Trimming stripped 4 bases from V and 5 bases from J, with 16 bases between. The length of the CDR3 is 14 residues. Germline values: CDR1 DFQATT, CDR2 SNEGSKA (reference sequence).

J is TRBJ1-1 and V is TRBV6-6, with 7 bases that match TRBD1. CDR1 is MNHNY and CDR2 is SVGAGI in the germline V gene (reference sequence). The CDR3 length is 15 residues. Trimming removed 5 bases from V and 1 base from J; junction bases left unmatched: 7. As DNA, the CDR3 is TGTGCCAGCAGTCCGACAGGGTATGGGAACACTGAAGCTTTCTTT. Its protein product is CASSPTGYGNTEAFF.

V gene TRBV19 combines with J gene TRBJ2-4; D unresolved. The DNA end favors TRBJ2-7, so the J call may be wrong. Germline CDR1 and CDR2: LNHDA and SQIVND (reference sequence). This CDR3 has 11 amino acids. For the CDR3, the DNA is TGTGCCAGTACTTTAATCCACGAGCAGTACTTC. Its translation: CASTLIHEQYF.

This clonotype was counted between two and nine times. This sequence joins TRBV20-1 and TRBJ2-1; 7 nucleotides agree with TRBD2. The germline CDR1 and CDR2 sequences are DFQATT and SNEGSKA (reference sequence). Trimming took 1 base from V and 4 from J; bases not matched to a gene: 10. This CDR3 is built from 16 residues. Here the CDR3 DNA reads TGCAGTGCTAGAGCCCTCAGGGAGGGACCGTACAATGAGCAGTTCTTC. Encoded protein: CSARALREGPYNEQFF.

Comment on this clonotype: Its ends do not fully match the called genes, so a read error is possible. V gene TRBV5-1 combines with J gene TRBJ1-2, with a weak D call TRBD1 (6 bases). This CDR3 comprises 14 residues. CDR1 is SGHRS and CDR2 is YFSETQ in the germline V gene. The CDR3 sequence is CAGRQTYGTYGYTF. In nucleotides, the CDR3 is TGCGCCGGCAGACAAACTTACGGGACATACGGCTACACCTTC.

This sequence joins TRBV7-2 and TRBJ2-7, with D uncertain. The CDR3 sequence is 13 residues long. Trimming took 6 bases from V and 4 from J, leaving 13 bases between them. Germline assignment: CDR1 SGHTA and CDR2 FQGNSA. The CDR3 DNA reads TGTGCCAGCAGGTTTGACGCCTCTTACGAGCAGTACTTC. As protein: CASRFDASYEQYF.

This clonotype showed up many times. V gene TRBV29-1 combines with J gene TRBJ2-4; 7 bases map to TRBD1. Germline loops: CDR1 SQVTM, CDR2 ANQGSEA. The CDR3 covers 12 residues. CDR3 loop: CTLDRSKNIQYF. As DNA, the CDR3 is TGCACCCTGGACAGGAGCAAAAACATTCAGTACTTC.

The J gene is TRBJ2-2, the V gene TRBV27, with 8 bases matching TRBD1. Germline V gene sequence: CDR1 MNHEY, CDR2 SMNVEV (reference sequence). After removal of 3 bases from V and 6 bases from J, the junction contained 3 bases not matched to a gene. The CDR3 length is 14 residues. CDR3 protein: CASSLRTGSGELFF. DNA for the CDR3: TGTGCCAGCAGTTTGAGGACAGGGTCCGGGGAGCTGTTTTTT.

This chain uses TRBV29-1 with TRBJ2-3; tentative D call: TRBD2 (6 bases). The germline gives CDR1 SQVTM, CDR2 ANQGSEA. Trimming left V 6 bases short and J 6 bases short, with 19 bases between. The CDR3 is made up of 14 amino acids. The CDR3 sequence: CSVDSGGIGDTQYF. CDR3 nucleotides: TGCAGCGTGGACTCCGGGGGAATAGGGGATACGCAGTATTTT.

The V gene is TRBV2, the J gene TRBJ2-2, with D possibly being TRBD1 (5 bases). Germline V gene data show CDR1 as SNHLY and CDR2 as FYNNEI. V lost 5 bases, J lost 7 bases, and 11 bases lay in between. This CDR3 region has 13 residues. The CDR3 protein is CASSPTGGGELFF. DNA for the CDR3: TGTGCCAGCAGTCCCACAGGCGGCGGGGAGCTGTTTTTT.

The V gene is TRBV29-1, the J gene TRBJ2-1; D may match TRBD1 or TRBD2 (5 bases each). The CDR3 totals 14 residues. V was shortened by 6 bases and J by 8 bases, with 20 bases between the two germline ends. Germline CDR1 is SQVTM and CDR2 is ANQGSEA. The CDR3 is CSVERQPGYDEQFF. CDR3 coding DNA: TGCAGCGTGGAACGACAGCCGGGGTATGATGAGCAGTTCTTC.

This clonotype occurred a few times. The genes are TRBV6-7 and TRBJ2-7; D is unclear. TRBV6-7 is an ORF, and what it does is uncertain. V was shortened by 9 bases and J by 3 bases, with 15 bases between the two germline ends. CDR3 length: 13 residues. The CDR3 DNA sequence: TGTGCCAGTTTCGTGAGAAGTAGCTACGAGCAGTACTTC. It translates to CASFVRSSYEQYF.

This clonotype showed up many times. The rearrangement links TRBV6-1 to TRBJ1-4, with D uncertain. V was cut by 3 bases and J by 8 bases, with 10 bases left in between. Germline CDR1 and CDR2: MNHNS and SASEGT. The CDR3 has 13 residues. CDR3 in amino acids: CASSDYPREKLFF. The CDR3 DNA follows: TGTGCCAGCAGTGACTATCCCAGGGAAAAACTGTTTTTT.

A word on this clonotype: At one of its ends the junction is not consistent with the germline gene, which may arise from a read error. The J gene is TRBJ1-6, the V gene TRBV7-9; weak D call: TRBD1 (6 bases). In germline, CDR1 is SEHNR, CDR2 FQNEAQ (reference sequence). The CDR3 totals 16 residues. CDR3 in DNA: TGTGCCAGCAGCCCCCGGGACATTAGGGCGAATTCACCCCCCCACTTT. Translation: CASSPRDIRANSPPHF.

Note on this clonotype: Likely a read error: the CDR3 ends without its conserved phenylalanine or tryptophan. The chain couples TRBV7-6 to TRBJ2-7; possible D gene TRBD2, 6 bases. Gene TRBJ2-5 matches the end of the DNA better, so the J call may be wrong. CDR1 is SGHVS, CDR2 FNYEAQ, per germline. CDR3 length: 14 amino acids. The CDR3 DNA reads as TGTGCCAGCAGCTTAGTGGCGGAGGGGGAGACCCAGTACCTC. As protein: CASSLVAEGETQYL.

This clonotype was seen only a few times. This rearrangement joins TRBV6-1 to TRBJ1-2; the D gene is possibly TRBD1 (5 bases). CDR3 length equals 16 residues. CDR1 is MNHNS, CDR2 SASEGT, per germline. With 5 bases removed from V and 1 base from J, the gap between germline ends came to 17 bases. The CDR3 sequence is CASSRDGTGFNYGYTF. CDR3 nucleotide sequence: TGTGCCAGCAGTCGGGACGGCACTGGATTTAACTATGGCTACACCTTC.

The V call is TRBV4-2, the J call TRBJ2-1, with TRBD2 identical over 11 bases. This CDR3 region has 15 residues. Trimming removed 4 bases from V and 5 bases from J; junction bases left unmatched: 4. Germline values: CDR1 LGHNA, CDR2 YNFKEQ. CDR3 nucleotides: TGTGCCAGCAGCCTTAGCGGGGGGGACCACAATGAGCAGTTCTTC. Encoded protein: CASSLSGGDHNEQFF.

This clonotype has only a few counts. The genes are TRBV7-2 and TRBJ1-3, with D hard to call. The CDR3 sequence is 15 residues long. V lost 7 bases and J lost 0, with 13 bases in between. Germline CDR1 and CDR2: SGHTA and FQGNSA. CDR3 region: CASTLDRSSGNTIYF. CDR3 coding DNA: TGTGCCAGCACCCTAGACCGATCCTCTGGAAACACCATATATTTT.

This clonotype was detected a few times. The chain is built from TRBV12-3 or TRBV12-4 and TRBJ2-4; no reliable D call. There are 12 residues in the CDR3. V was trimmed by 2 bases and J by 13 bases, leaving 12 bases between them. CDR3 nucleotide sequence: TGTGCCAGCAGTTTACATTCCAATGAGCAGTACTTC. Translation gives CASSLHSNEQYF.

CDR3 protein: CAISESLSGSPKRQGISRNTIYF. In DNA form, the CDR3 reads TGTGCCATCAGTGAGTCTCTGTCGGGGTCCCCCAAAAGACAGGGAATTTCAAGAAACACCATATATTTT. V is TRBV10-3 and J is TRBJ1-3, with 7 bases identical to TRBD1. This CDR3 has 23 amino acids. Trimming at V came to 0 bases and at J to 5 bases, leaving 28 bases not matched to a gene. Germline assignment: CDR1 ENHRY and CDR2 SYGVKD.

This clonotype has only a few counts. The rearrangement joins TRBV5-1 to TRBJ2-1; 11 bases are a match to TRBD2. Trimming at V came to 1 base and at J to 3 bases, leaving 6 bases not matched to a gene. The CDR3 is made up of 17 amino acids. The V gene's germline CDR1 is SGHRS and CDR2 YFSETQ. CDR3 bases: TGCGCCAGCAGCTTGTTTACAGGGACTAGCGGCTACAATGAGCAGTTCTTC. This codes for CASSLFTGTSGYNEQFF.

The chain links TRBV5-1 to TRBJ1-2; possible D gene TRBD1, 5 bases. V was trimmed by 3 bases and J by 1 base, leaving 10 bases between them. In germline, CDR1 is SGHRS, CDR2 YFSETQ. The CDR3 extends over 14 amino acids. CDR3 amino acids: CASSSQDINYGYTF. CDR3 nucleotides: TGCGCCAGCAGCTCCCAGGACATTAACTATGGCTACACCTTC.

In its sample, this clonotype was seen once. The chain carries TRBV7-9 and TRBJ1-1; D is ambiguous. V gave up 2 bases and J gave up 1 base, with 8 bases separating them. This CDR3 is 14 amino acids long. Germline lookup yields CDR1 SEHNR and CDR2 FQNEAQ (reference sequence). The CDR3 spells CASSLTLTNTEAFF. CDR3 in DNA: TGTGCCAGCAGCTTAACGCTCACGAACACTGAAGCTTTCTTT.

A few counts support this clonotype. V and J are TRBV12-3 or TRBV12-4 and TRBJ2-2, with 8 bases fitting TRBD1. The junction had 7 bases not matched to a gene; V was cut back by 5 bases and J by 5 bases. The CDR3 is 15 amino acids. CDR3 nucleotide sequence: TGTGCCAGCAGTCCTGGACAGGGAAAGACCGGGGAGCTGTTTTTT. Translating gives CASSPGQGKTGELFF.

The chain combines TRBV12-3 or TRBV12-4 with TRBJ2-4, with a tentative D call TRBD2 (6 bases). Trimming stripped 4 bases from V and 0 bases from J, with 7 bases between. CDR3 length: 14 residues. CDR3 in amino acids: CASSWGVAKNIQYF. CDR3 in DNA: TGTGCCAGCAGTTGGGGGGTAGCCAAAAACATTCAGTACTTC.

This clonotype was seen a few times. The rearrangement joins TRBV5-1 to TRBJ2-7; maybe TRBD2 (5 bases). Trimming took 0 bases from V and 6 from J, leaving 19 bases between them. CDR1 is SGHRS and CDR2 is YFSETQ in the germline V gene. The CDR3 extends over 16 amino acids. The CDR3 DNA follows: TGCGCCAGCAGCTTGGCCGCATTTTCCTCGGAGGCCGAGCAGTACTTC. Translating gives CASSLAAFSSEAEQYF. The full variable domain, completed using reference TRBV5-1 and TRBJ2-7, is KAGVTQTPRYLIKTRGQQVTLSCSPISGHRSVSWYQQTPGQGLQFLFEYFSETQRNKGNFPGRFSGRQFSNSRSEMNVSTLELGDSALYLCASSLAAFSSEAEQYFGPGTRLTVT.

This clonotype occurred a few times. The chain is built from TRBV7-9 and TRBJ2-3, with a tentative D call TRBD2 (7 bases). Germline values: CDR1 SEHNR, CDR2 FQNEAQ (reference sequence). V lost 0 bases to trimming and J lost 6 bases, with 10 bases between them. This CDR3 is 14 amino acids long. The CDR3 loop reads CASSLAGGHDTQYF. As DNA, the CDR3 is TGTGCCAGCAGCTTAGCGGGGGGGCACGATACGCAGTATTTT.